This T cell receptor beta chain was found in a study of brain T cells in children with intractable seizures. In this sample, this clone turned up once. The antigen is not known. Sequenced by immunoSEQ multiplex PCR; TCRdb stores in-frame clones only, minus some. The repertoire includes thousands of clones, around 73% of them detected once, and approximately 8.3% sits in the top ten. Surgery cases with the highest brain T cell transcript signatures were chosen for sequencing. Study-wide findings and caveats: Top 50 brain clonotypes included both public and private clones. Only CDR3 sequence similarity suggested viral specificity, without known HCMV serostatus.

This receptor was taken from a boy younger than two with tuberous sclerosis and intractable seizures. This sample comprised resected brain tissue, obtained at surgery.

CDR3 in DNA: TGTGCCAGCAGTCACCGTTCAGGGGCGGGTTACAATGAGCAGTTCTTC. Protein sequence: CASSHRSGAGYNEQFF. The chain is built from TRBV3-1 (or the pseudogene TRBV3-2) and TRBJ2-1, with D maybe TRBD1 (6 bases). Trimming stripped 6 bases from V and 4 bases from J, with 19 bases between. Germline values: CDR1 LGHDT, CDR2 YNNKEL (reference sequence). CDR3 size: 16 residues.